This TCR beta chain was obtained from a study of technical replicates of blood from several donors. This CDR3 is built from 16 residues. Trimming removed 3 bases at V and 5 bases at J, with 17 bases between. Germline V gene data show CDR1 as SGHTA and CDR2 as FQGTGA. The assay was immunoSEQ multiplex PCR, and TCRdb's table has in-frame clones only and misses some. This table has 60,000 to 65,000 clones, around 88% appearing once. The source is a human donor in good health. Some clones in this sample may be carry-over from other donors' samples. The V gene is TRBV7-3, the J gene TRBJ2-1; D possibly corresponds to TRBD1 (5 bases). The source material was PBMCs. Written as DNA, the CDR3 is TGTGCCAGCAGCTTCGCAACTGGGGCCACGGACAATGAGCAGTTCTTC. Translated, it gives CASSFATGATDNEQFF. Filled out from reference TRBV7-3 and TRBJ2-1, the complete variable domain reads GAGVSQTPSNKVTEKGKYVELRCDPISGHTALYWYRQSLGQGPEFLIYFQGTGAADDSGLPNDRFFAVRPEGSVSTLKIQRTERGDSAVYLCASSFATGATDNEQFFGPGTRLTVL.